A selection of T cell receptor beta chains follows, all from one sample in a study of siplizumab effects on memory and regulatory T cells. Repertoires were generated with immunoSEQ multiplex PCR, while TCRdb's copy carries only in-frame clones and drops some. The data hold over 100,000 clones, with about 91% observed a single time. The sequencing input was Tregs sorted from blood. The receptors derive from a human donor in good health. CDR3s include the opening cysteine and the closing phenylalanine or tryptophan. D genes are given only for firm matches. Size is omitted from some rows. Given values are once, few, many or a class for expanded clones.

DNA: TGTGCCAGCAGCCCGCGTCCGGGTTCTGGGGCCAACGTCCTGACTTTC
CDR3: CASSPRPGSGANVLTF
size: -
J: TRBJ2-6
V: TRBV5-4
D: -

DNA: TGTGCCAGCATCGCCAGCGGGTCATACAATGAGCAGTTCTTC
CDR3: CASIASGSYNEQFF
size: -
J: TRBJ2-1
V: TRBV7-9
D: -

DNA: TGTGCCAGCAGTTCGCCGACCGGGGAGCTGTTTTTT
CDR3: CASSSPTGELFF
size: -
J: TRBJ2-2
V: TRBV6-5
D: -

DNA: TGTGCCAGTAGTATGACAGGGAACTACGAGCAGTACTTC
CDR3: CASSMTGNYEQYF
size: -
J: TRBJ2-7
V: TRBV19
D: TRBD1

DNA: TGTGCCAGCAGCGTAGATCCGGGACTGCAAGCCTACGAGCAGTACTTC
CDR3: CASSVDPGLQAYEQYF
size: -
J: TRBJ2-7
V: TRBV9
D: -

DNA: TGCAGCGTTGGCGGGACTAGCTCACGCCGCTCCTACAATGAGCAGTTCTTC
CDR3: CSVGGTSSRRSYNEQFF
size: -
J: TRBJ2-1
V: TRBV29-1
D: TRBD2

DNA: TGTGCCAGTAGTAAGGGGAGGGAGGGCACTGAAGCTTTCTTT
CDR3: CASSKGREGTEAFF
size: -
J: TRBJ1-1
V: TRBV19
D: -

DNA: TGCGCCAGCAGCACGGGGGACTCCTACGAGCAGTACTTC
CDR3: CASSTGDSYEQYF
size: -
J: TRBJ2-7
V: TRBV5-1
D: -

DNA: TGCGCCAGCAGCTTTATTAGGGGGGGCGAGCAGTACTTC
CDR3: CASSFIRGGEQYF
size: -
J: TRBJ2-7
V: TRBV5-1
D: -

DNA: TGTGCCAGCAGCTGGGGAAACTCTGGAAACACCATATATTTT
CDR3: CASSWGNSGNTIYF
size: -
J: TRBJ1-3
V: TRBV5-6
D: -

DNA: TGTGCCAGCAGCTGGTGGACAGGGGGATCAGAAGAAAAACTGTTTTTT
CDR3: CASSWWTGGSEEKLFF
size: -
J: TRBJ1-4
V: TRBV5-6
D: TRBD1

DNA: TGTGCCAGCAGTGCCCCGAGCAGGGGAGACTATGGCTACACCTTC
CDR3: CASSAPSRGDYGYTF
size: once
J: TRBJ1-2
V: TRBV6-5
D: -

DNA: TGTGCCAGCAGTCTTACAGTGAACACTGAAGCTTTCTTT
CDR3: CASSLTVNTEAFF
size: many
J: TRBJ1-1
V: TRBV13
D: -

DNA: TGCGCCAGCAGCCAAGAAGGACCCTACGAGCAGTACTTC
CDR3: CASSQEGPYEQYF
size: -
J: TRBJ2-7
V: TRBV4-1
D: -

DNA: TGTGCCAGCAGCTTGCCAGCGTCTCGGAATGAGCAGTTCTTC
CDR3: CASSLPASRNEQFF
size: -
J: TRBJ2-1
V: TRBV5-6
D: -

DNA: TGCAGCGTTGACCGGGGCACTGAAGCTTTCTTT
CDR3: CSVDRGTEAFF
size: few
J: TRBJ1-1
V: TRBV29-1
D: -

DNA: TGTGCCACCAGCAGAGATGCGGGCTATGGCTACACCTTC
CDR3: CATSRDAGYGYTF
size: -
J: TRBJ1-2
V: TRBV15
D: -